This T cell receptor beta chain is drawn from a study of molecular identifiers for immune sequencing clone quantification. V shed 3 bases and J shed 10 bases, with 13 bases lying between them. The CDR3 runs to 13 residues. Germline lookup yields CDR1 MNHEY and CDR2 SMNVEV (reference sequence). TCRdb re-analysed the PCR reads in MiXCR, keeping a single row per CDR3 protein. The table has hundreds of thousands of distinct CDR3 sequences, 24% seen once. This clonotype was observed a few times. Its antigen remains unidentified. Study results and caveats: Clone sizes that are highly expanded could be underestimated when identical TCR molecules share a barcode. Spiked Jurkat TCR RNA equal to one cell could reportedly be picked out among approximately 980,000 naive cells.

The V and J genes are TRBV27 and TRBJ2-1; D is uncertain. The clonotype was recovered from a human donor in good health. Some libraries in this study had Jurkat cell RNA spiked in. The sequenced sample consisted of naive CD8+ T cells from blood, with Jurkat cell RNA spiked in. Subset described: FACS-sorted CD8+CD4-CCR7+CD45RA+ naive T cells. This chain's CDR3 is CASSFVWGSEQFF. CDR3 bases: TGTGCCAGCAGTTTCGTCTGGGGATCCGAGCAGTTCTTC.